Here is one T cell receptor beta chain with its context. The CDR3 is made up of 13 amino acids. V was shortened by 6 bases and J by 8 bases, with 16 bases between the two germline ends. This entry is derived from a study of blood T cell repertoires in COVID-19. Study-wide background: Sites in the United States, Italy and Spain provided acute and convalescent COVID-19 samples. Sample material is recorded as cDNA or gDNA derived from T cells, B-cell-depleted T cells, or PBMCs.

Source study methods: Estimation of nucleated cell counts relied on the amplification of reference gene primers. This table comes from immunoSEQ multiplex PCR, and its TCRdb copy is limited to in-frame clones, with some not included. The V and J calls and clone size come from that table; D and trimming were worked out from the DNA. The sample holds 40,000 or so clones; about 92% are singletons and the top ten take approximately 12%. The rearrangement links TRBV12-3 or TRBV12-4 to TRBJ1-2; maybe TRBD1 (6 bases). The receptor's source is a human donor in a cohort sampled during active COVID-19. Sequencing was carried out using peripheral blood. DNA of the CDR3: TGTGCCAGCAGCCTACAGGGTATTGGGGGCTACACCTTC. Residues: CASSLQGIGGYTF.